This T cell receptor beta chain was recorded in a study of metastatic and nonmetastatic thyroid tumors. Notes on the study in general: When malignant thyroid tumors were compared with benign nodules, TCR beta diversity was reportedly significantly higher in the malignant tumors. This held in both blood and tumor samples.

Not a single patient had been given any form of treatment at any point before undergoing thyroid surgery. This clone is categorized as medium-sized (0.01 to 0.1%). As yet, its antigen is unknown. Deletions cut 4 bases from V and 6 bases from J, with 16 bases between. Germline CDR1 reads ENHRY; CDR2 reads SYGVKD. The CDR3 spans 14 residues. TCRdb re-called clones from the PCR reads using MiXCR. Counted here are more than 20,000 clones, approximately 22% occurring once; the ten biggest clones make up about 6.6%. This clonotype was sampled from a female donor with papillary thyroid cancer or a benign thyroid nodule (not recorded which). Some clones in this sample may be carry-over from other donors' samples. Material: tumor tissue. This rearrangement joins TRBV10-3 to TRBJ2-7; D is undetermined. The CDR3 sequence: CAISGDPQLGEQYF. The CDR3 nucleotides read TGTGCCATCAGTGGCGATCCCCAGTTGGGCGAGCAGTACTTC.